This passage covers 28 T cell receptor beta chains from one sample sequenced in a study of siplizumab effects on memory and regulatory T cells. The data were produced by immunoSEQ multiplex PCR, yet TCRdb's version contains in-frame clones alone and is incomplete. Altogether some 65,000 clones are present, approximately 88% being singletons, with the ten largest covering about 1.5%. Sample: Tregs sorted from blood. Every receptor here comes from a human donor in good health.

The chain recombines TRBV6-6 with TRBJ1-5; D not resolved. V was trimmed by 0 bases and J by 7 bases, leaving 7 bases between them. Germline V gene sequence: CDR1 MNHNY, CDR2 SVGAGI (reference sequence). This CDR3 spans 13 amino acids. The CDR3 reads CASSYSRSQPQHF. In DNA form, the CDR3 reads TGTGCCAGCAGTTACTCGAGGAGCCAGCCCCAGCATTTT.

The V gene is TRBV10-1, the J gene TRBJ2-3; D is undetermined. V lost 2 bases to trimming and J lost 4 bases, with 10 bases between them. Germline assignment: CDR1 WNHNN and CDR2 SYGVQD (reference sequence). The CDR3 extends over 14 amino acids. CDR3 in DNA: TGCGCCAGCAGTGAGAACGGTAACCCAGATACGCAGTATTTT. Translated: CASSENGNPDTQYF.

The chain employs TRBV28 and TRBJ2-5; 12 nucleotides agree with TRBD2. The end of the DNA fits TRBJ2-7 better, so the J call may be wrong. Germline V lookup: CDR1 MDHEN, CDR2 SYDVKM. The CDR3 loop spans 17 amino acids. This CDR3 is CASSPTPTSGRSYEQYF. CDR3 bases: TGTGCCAGCAGCCCAACCCCGACTAGCGGGAGATCGTACGAGCAGTACTTC.

The chain employs TRBV5-6 and TRBJ2-2; D possibly uses TRBD1 or TRBD2 (6 bases each). Trimming left V 4 bases short and J 1 base short, with 17 bases between. The germline CDR1 and CDR2 sequences are SGHDT and YYEEEE. This CDR3 contains 17 residues. The CDR3 spells CASSPSLGGLNTGELFF. The CDR3 nucleotides are TGTGCCAGCAGCCCCTCACTCGGGGGCTTGAACACCGGGGAGCTGTTTTTT.

J is TRBJ2-1 and V is TRBV29-1, with D uncertain. There are 11 residues in the CDR3. Germline-derived CDR1 and CDR2 are SQVTM and ANQGSEA. The V end was cut by 8 bases, the J end by 6 bases, with 11 bases between. DNA of the CDR3: TGCAGCAGCATATGGGGCAATGAGCAGTTCTTC. Translated: CSSIWGNEQFF.

Comment on this clone: This specimen includes other DNA sequences encoding the same CDR3. The gene calls are TRBV5-5 and TRBJ1-5, with TRBD1 identical over 10 bases. The CDR3 runs 15 residues. V was pared by 2 bases and J by 6 bases, with 5 bases of the junction left unmatched. The germline V gene encodes CDR1 SGHKS and CDR2 YYEKEE (reference sequence). The CDR3 loop is CASSFGTGVSQPQHF. The CDR3 DNA is TGTGCCAGCAGCTTTGGGACAGGGGTATCTCAGCCCCAGCATTTT.

The chain links TRBV10-3 to TRBJ1-2; TRBD1 matches at 9 bases. The ends lost 4 bases at V and 6 bases at J; junction bases unmatched: 12. Per germline, CDR1 ENHRY and CDR2 SYGVKD. The CDR3 consists of 16 residues. The chain's CDR3 is CAISGDRDRVRNGYTF. CDR3 DNA: TGTGCCATCAGTGGAGACCGGGACAGGGTTCGTAATGGCTACACCTTC.

This clone was seen a few times. CDR3 residues: CASRRSGDEQYF. In DNA, the CDR3 is TGTGCCAGCAGAAGGTCGGGGGACGAGCAGTACTTC. The V and J genes are TRBV7-9 and TRBJ2-7; D perhaps matches TRBD2 (6 bases). CDR3 size: 12 residues. The germline V gene has CDR1 SEHNR and CDR2 FQNEAQ (reference sequence). V was trimmed by 6 bases and J by 5 bases, leaving 11 bases between them.

This rearrangement joins TRBV7-3 to TRBJ1-2; 11 bases map to TRBD1. The V and J ends lost 4 bases and 7 bases, in that order; junction bases with no gene match: 2. The CDR3 has 13 residues. Germline V gene lookup returns CDR1 SGHTA and CDR2 FQGTGA. The CDR3 region is CASSSDRGLGYTF. For the CDR3, the DNA is TGTGCCAGCAGCTCGGACAGGGGGCTTGGCTACACCTTC.

The rearrangement joins TRBV28 to TRBJ2-7; 15 bases fit TRBD2. The CDR3 consists of 19 residues. The junction had 9 bases not matched to a gene; V was cut back by 2 bases and J by 1 base. Per germline, CDR1 MDHEN and CDR2 SYDVKM. The CDR3 sequence: CASSLGGLAGGTDSYEQYF. The CDR3, as DNA: TGTGCCAGCAGTTTAGGGGGACTAGCGGGAGGAACCGATTCCTACGAGCAGTACTTC.

Comments on this clone: Distinct nucleotide sequences in the sample also encode this CDR3. The CDR3 loop reads CASSIVGVNTEAFF. The CDR3, as DNA: TGTGCCAGTAGTATCGTAGGAGTGAACACTGAAGCTTTCTTT. J is TRBJ1-1 and V is TRBV19, with unresolved D. V lost 3 bases and J 0 bases, leaving 8 bases between the germline ends. CDR3 size: 14 residues. Germline V lookup: CDR1 LNHDA, CDR2 SQIVND (reference sequence).

The chain is built from TRBV7-9 and TRBJ1-3, with 7 bases lining up with TRBD1. After removal of 4 bases from V and 0 bases from J, the junction contained 6 bases not matched to a gene. The CDR3 is 16 residues long. Germline CDR1 is SEHNR and CDR2 is FQNEAQ (reference sequence). CDR3 loop: CASSWDSRSSGNTIYF. CDR3 sequence (DNA): TGTGCCAGCAGCTGGGACAGTAGAAGCTCTGGAAACACCATATATTTT.

The chain couples TRBV7-2 to TRBJ1-1; tentatively, D is TRBD1 (5 bases). The CDR3 length is 14 residues. Germline loops: CDR1 SGHTA, CDR2 FQGNSA. The V gene lost 3 bases and the J gene lost 5 bases, with 13 bases spanning the gap. This chain's CDR3 is CASSFGGWRTEAFF. In nucleotides, the CDR3 is TGTGCCAGCAGCTTCGGGGGGTGGCGGACTGAAGCTTTCTTT.

The gene calls are TRBV7-9 and TRBJ1-2; 7 bases agree with TRBD1. Germline V lookup: CDR1 SEHNR, CDR2 FQNEAQ (reference sequence). CDR3 size: 14 residues. Trimming cost V 5 bases and J 4 bases; bases outside gene matches: 7. CDR3 sequence reads: CASSQTGVFYGYTF. Here the CDR3 DNA reads TGTGCCAGCAGCCAAACAGGGGTATTCTATGGCTACACCTTC. The full variable domain, rest sourced from reference TRBV7-9 and TRBJ1-2, is DTGVSQNPRHKITKRGQNVTFRCDPISEHNRLYWYRQTLGQGPEFLTYFQNEAQLEKSRLLSDRFSAERPKGSFSTLEIQRTEQGDSAMYLCASSQTGVFYGYTFGSGTRLTVV.

The genes are TRBV10-3 and TRBJ2-1; tentative D call: TRBD1 (5 bases). The germline gives CDR1 ENHRY, CDR2 SYGVKD. V lost 0 bases and J lost 7, with 7 bases in between. This CDR3 spans 13 amino acids. The CDR3 bases are TGTGCCATCAGTGAGTCAGGGGTAAATGAGCAGTTCTTC. Translation: CAISESGVNEQFF.

This clone was observed a single time. This sequence joins TRBV6-6 and TRBJ1-2; unclear D gene. Trimming took off 5 bases at V and 8 bases at J, with 12 bases between the two ends. Germline V CDR1 and CDR2: MNHNY, SVGAGI (reference sequence). The CDR3 extends over 12 amino acids. CDR3 residues: CASSRGEGGYTF. For the CDR3, the DNA is TGTGCCAGCAGTCGAGGAGAGGGCGGCTACACCTTC.

As concerns this clone: At one end the junction does not follow the germline gene, possibly because of a read error. The chain has TRBV27 and TRBJ2-3, with 7 nucleotides matching TRBD2. Looked up from germline, CDR1 is MNHEY and CDR2 is SMNVEV (reference sequence). The length of the CDR3 is 24 residues. Here the CDR3 reads CVSSPYPPQRHQPLGGRSTDTQYF. CDR3 in DNA: TGTGTCAGCAGTCCATATCCCCCACAACGCCACCAGCCACTTGGCGGGAGAAGCACAGATACGCAGTATTTT.

The gene calls are TRBV9 and TRBJ2-1, with 12 bases fitting TRBD2. The CDR3 is 20 residues long. Germline V gene lookup returns CDR1 SGDLS and CDR2 YYNGEE. V lost 3 bases and J lost 3; bases outside the gene matches: 16. The DNA for the CDR3 is TGTGCCAGCAGCGCGCACTACCTACTAGCGGGAGGACCATTCTACAATGAGCAGTTCTTC. This encodes CASSAHYLLAGGPFYNEQFF. Full variable domain (rest looked up from reference TRBV9 and TRBJ2-1): DSGVTQTPKHLITATGQRVTLRCSPRSGDLSVYWYQQSLDQGLQFLIQYYNGEERAKGNILERFSAQQFPDLHSELNLSSLELGDSALYFCASSAHYLLAGGPFYNEQFFGPGTRLTVL.

V and J are TRBV11-3 and TRBJ2-7; D is perhaps TRBD2 (5 bases). CDR3 length: 17 amino acids. CDR1 is SGHNT and CDR2 is YENEEA in the germline V gene. Trimming stripped 0 bases from V and 5 bases from J, with 20 bases between. Here the CDR3 reads CASSLEGSASSSHEQYF. CDR3 DNA sequence: TGTGCCAGCAGCTTAGAAGGGTCGGCTAGCTCGTCCCACGAGCAGTACTTC.

V is TRBV5-1 and J is TRBJ2-7; 9 bases match TRBD2. V gave up 5 bases and J gave up 2 bases; unmatched junction bases: 5. The germline CDR1 and CDR2 sequences are SGHRS and YFSETQ. This CDR3 has 14 residues. The CDR3 region is CASRPLAGPYEQYF. CDR3 coding DNA: TGCGCCAGCAGGCCCCTAGCGGGACCCTACGAGCAGTACTTC.

The chain links TRBV30 to TRBJ2-1, with no clear D. CDR3 length: 12 amino acids. V dropped 0 bases and J dropped 7 bases, with 7 bases sitting between them. Germline CDR1 reads GTSNPN; CDR2 reads SVGIG (reference sequence). The CDR3 nucleotides are TGTGCCTGGAGTGTTAGGCTGAATGAGCAGTTCTTC. This encodes CAWSVRLNEQFF.

The chain uses TRBV28 and TRBJ1-4; D unresolved. The V end lost 3 bases, the J end lost 8 bases, and 16 bases lay between the germline ends. This CDR3 contains 15 residues. Looked up from germline, CDR1 is MDHEN and CDR2 is SYDVKM. CDR3 loop: CASSFRSARYEKLFF. CDR3 DNA sequence: TGTGCCAGCAGTTTTAGGAGCGCCCGATACGAAAAACTGTTTTTT. The whole variable domain, remainder taken from reference TRBV28 and TRBJ1-4, is DVKVTQSSRYLVKRTGEKVFLECVQDMDHENMFWYRQDPGLGLRLIYFSYDVKMKEKGDIPEGYSVSREKKERFSLILESASTNQTSMYLCASSFRSARYEKLFFGSGTQLSVL.

The chain carries TRBV19 and TRBJ2-3; the D is unclear. The CDR3 totals 15 residues. Trimming left V 2 bases short and J 4 bases short, with 13 bases between. Germline CDR1 LNHDA, CDR2 SQIVND (reference sequence). The CDR3 DNA reads as TGTGCCAGTAGTATAACCGGCAGGAGAGCAGATACGCAGTATTTT. It is translated as CASSITGRRADTQYF.

The V call is TRBV6-1, the J call TRBJ1-5, with D maybe TRBD1 (5 bases). The V gene's germline CDR1 is MNHNS and CDR2 SASEGT. CDR3 length: 15 amino acids. Trimming removed 4 bases at V and 1 base at J, with 11 bases between. In DNA form, the CDR3 reads TGTGCCAGCAGTGGGAGGGGCGCGAGCAATCAGCCCCAGCATTTT. Translation gives CASSGRGASNQPQHF.

The chain links TRBV5-1 to TRBJ2-5, with TRBD1 matching 8 bases. With V trimmed by 7 bases and J by 2 bases, 13 bases remained unmatched. Germline assignment: CDR1 SGHRS and CDR2 YFSETQ. The CDR3 sequence is 16 residues long. The CDR3 coding sequence is TGCGCCAGCGGGACAGGCCTTTATCTTCCACAAGAGACCCAGTACTTC. Residues: CASGTGLYLPQETQYF.

V gene TRBV2 combines with J gene TRBJ2-5; no firm D call. The CDR3 has 12 amino acids. Looked up from germline, CDR1 is SNHLY and CDR2 is FYNNEI. The ends were cut back, 4 bases at V and 4 bases at J, with 7 bases in the middle. The DNA of the CDR3 is TGTGCCAGCAGTGTGAGAGGAGAGACCCAGTACTTC. Translating it yields CASSVRGETQYF.

CDR3 in amino acids: CASTPGQTGNTIYF. CDR3 DNA: TGTGCCAGCACCCCGGGACAAACTGGAAACACCATATATTTT. V is TRBV6-1 and J is TRBJ1-3, with D maybe TRBD1 (6 bases). There are 14 residues in the CDR3. Trimming pared 7 bases from V and 2 bases from J, leaving 12 bases between. The germline V gene has CDR1 MNHNS and CDR2 SASEGT.

The chain joins TRBV4-2 to TRBJ2-1, with 12 bases fitting TRBD2. Losses at the gene ends were 5 bases for V and 6 bases for J; bases not matched to a gene: 11. The CDR3 length is 17 residues. Germline lookup yields CDR1 LGHNA and CDR2 YNFKEQ. This CDR3 is CASSTADGLAGFNEQFF. CDR3 nucleotides: TGTGCCAGCAGCACGGCCGACGGACTAGCGGGATTCAATGAGCAGTTCTTC.